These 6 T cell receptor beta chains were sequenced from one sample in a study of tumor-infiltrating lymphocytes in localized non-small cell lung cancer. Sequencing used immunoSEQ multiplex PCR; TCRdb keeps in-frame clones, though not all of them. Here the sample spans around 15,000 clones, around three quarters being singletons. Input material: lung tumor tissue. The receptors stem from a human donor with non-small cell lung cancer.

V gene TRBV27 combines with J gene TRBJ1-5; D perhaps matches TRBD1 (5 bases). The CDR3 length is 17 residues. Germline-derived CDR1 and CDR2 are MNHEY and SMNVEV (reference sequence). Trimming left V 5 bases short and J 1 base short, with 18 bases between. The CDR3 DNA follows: TGTGCCAGCAGTCCAGAAAAGCGGGGACCGAGCAATCAGCCCCAGCATTTT. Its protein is CASSPEKRGPSNQPQHF.

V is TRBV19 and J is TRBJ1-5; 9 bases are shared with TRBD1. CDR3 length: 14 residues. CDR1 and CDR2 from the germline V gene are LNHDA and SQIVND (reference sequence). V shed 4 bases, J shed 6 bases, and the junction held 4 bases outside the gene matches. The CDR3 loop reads CASSRQGVGQPQHF. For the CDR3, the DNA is TGTGCCAGTAGTAGACAGGGGGTAGGTCAGCCCCAGCATTTT.

CDR3 sequence: CASSQSRGYEQYF. CDR3 nucleotides: TGTGCCAGCAGCCAATCTCGGGGGTACGAGCAGTACTTC. This chain connects TRBV7-9 to TRBJ2-7; maybe TRBD2 (6 bases). The CDR3 loop spans 13 amino acids. V gave up 5 bases and J gave up 4 bases, with 12 bases separating them. CDR1 SEHNR and CDR2 FQNEAQ come from the germline V gene (reference sequence).

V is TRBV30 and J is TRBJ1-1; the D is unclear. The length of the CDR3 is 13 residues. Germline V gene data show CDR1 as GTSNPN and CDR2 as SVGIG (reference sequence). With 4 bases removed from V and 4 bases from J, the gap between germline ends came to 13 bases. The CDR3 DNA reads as TGTGCCTGGATCTTAACGGGCTCCACTGAAGCTTTCTTT. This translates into CAWILTGSTEAFF.

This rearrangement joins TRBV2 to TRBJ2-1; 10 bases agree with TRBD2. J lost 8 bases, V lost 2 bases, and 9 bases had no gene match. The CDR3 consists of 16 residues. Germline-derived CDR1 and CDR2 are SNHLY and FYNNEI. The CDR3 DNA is TGTGCCAGCAGTGAATGGAATCTAGCGGGAGTCGATGAGCAGTTCTTC. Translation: CASSEWNLAGVDEQFF.

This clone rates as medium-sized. CDR3: CASSISGSAHEQYF. CDR3 nucleotide sequence: TGTGCCAGCAGCATCAGCGGGAGTGCTCACGAGCAGTACTTC. The V gene is TRBV7-2, the J gene TRBJ2-7, with 8 bases aligning to TRBD2. V dropped 5 bases and J dropped 5; count of bases not matched to a gene: 8. In germline, CDR1 is SGHTA, CDR2 FQGNSA. This CDR3 region has 14 residues.